The 24 T cell receptor beta chains below all came from one sample that was sequenced in a study of blood T cell repertoires in COVID-19. The method was immunoSEQ multiplex PCR; TCRdb's version includes in-frame clones alone and lacks a portion of them. The sample contains about 190,000 clones, about nine tenths of which appear only once. The sequencing sample was made of peripheral blood. The source of these receptors is a man aged 35 to 55 with acute or convalescent COVID-19.

The gene calls are TRBV20-1 and TRBJ2-1, with a weak D call TRBD2 (6 bases). The CDR3 has 15 residues. Germline values: CDR1 DFQATT, CDR2 SNEGSKA (reference sequence). Trimming pared 3 bases from V and 6 bases from J, leaving 18 bases between. The CDR3 bases are TGCAGTGCTAGTCTCCGGCGGGGCCCCCTCAATGAGCAGTTCTTC. Amino acid sequence: CSASLRRGPLNEQFF.

V is TRBV6-5 and J is TRBJ2-7; 8 nucleotides align to TRBD1. The CDR3 length is 13 residues. With 10 bases clipped from V and 0 bases from J, the junction kept 5 bases outside the gene matches. CDR1 is MNHEY, CDR2 SVGAGI, per germline. The CDR3 spells CAIQGVGSYEQYF. As DNA, the CDR3 is TGTGCCATACAGGGGGTGGGCTCCTACGAGCAGTACTTC.

This clone was observed once. The V gene is TRBV3-1 (or the pseudogene TRBV3-2), the J gene TRBJ2-5, with D perhaps TRBD1 (6 bases). CDR3 length: 16 amino acids. Germline values: CDR1 LGHDT, CDR2 YNNKEL (reference sequence). V lost 6 bases and J lost 7, with 24 bases in between. The CDR3 region is CASSLPPGHGEGTQYF. The CDR3 DNA follows: TGTGCCAGCAGTCTACCCCCGGGACACGGAGAAGGGACCCAGTACTTC.

The V gene is TRBV5-1, the J gene TRBJ2-1, with TRBD2 matching over 15 bases. CDR3 length equals 18 residues. Trimming at V came to 5 bases and at J to 1 base, leaving 7 bases not matched to a gene. Germline V gene data show CDR1 as SGHRS and CDR2 as YFSETQ. CDR3 region: CASSPGLAGGFSYNEQFF. The CDR3 DNA is TGCGCCAGCAGTCCGGGACTAGCGGGGGGATTTTCCTACAATGAGCAGTTCTTC.

The V gene is TRBV5-4, the J gene TRBJ1-1; D possibly corresponds to TRBD1 (5 bases). This CDR3 comprises 14 residues. Germline lookup yields CDR1 SGHNT and CDR2 YYREEE (reference sequence). Trimming removed 1 base from V and 0 bases from J, with 7 bases in between. The CDR3 is CASSLLTVNTEAFF. The DNA for the CDR3 is TGTGCCAGCAGCTTGCTGACAGTGAACACTGAAGCTTTCTTT.

The chain has TRBV5-6 and TRBJ2-1, with 8 bases matching TRBD2. Germline CDR1 is SGHDT and CDR2 is YYEEEE. The V and J ends lost 2 bases and 2 bases, in that order; junction bases with no gene match: 3. The CDR3 is 15 residues long. CDR3 sequence: CASSLSGGPYNEQFF. CDR3 DNA: TGTGCCAGCAGCTTAAGCGGGGGACCCTACAATGAGCAGTTCTTC.

The V call is TRBV10-3, the J call TRBJ1-1; D is unclear. The CDR3 has 11 amino acids. Germline assignment: CDR1 ENHRY and CDR2 SYGVKD. The V end lost 8 bases, the J end lost 7 bases, and 11 bases lay between the germline ends. The CDR3 nucleotides are TGTGCCATCGCGGGGAACGGTGAAGCTTTCTTT. Protein sequence: CAIAGNGEAFF.

This clone occurred many times. The genes are TRBV6-5 and TRBJ1-6, with D possibly being TRBD1 (5 bases). This CDR3 comprises 14 residues. V gave up 2 bases and J gave up 5 bases, with 7 bases separating them. CDR1 and CDR2 (germline): MNHEY, SVGAGI. The CDR3 sequence is CASSYQGNNSPLHF. The CDR3 coding sequence is TGTGCCAGCAGTTACCAGGGTAATAATTCACCCCTCCACTTT.

The CDR3: CASSQTSGGAYYNEQFF. DNA for the CDR3: TGTGCCAGCAGCCAGACTAGCGGGGGGGCCTACTACAATGAGCAGTTCTTC. The chain joins TRBV9 to TRBJ2-1, with 14 bases fitting TRBD2. In germline, CDR1 is SGDLS, CDR2 YYNGEE. CDR3 length: 17 residues. Trimming removed 4 bases from V and 3 bases from J; junction bases left unmatched: 6.

The V gene is TRBV6-2 or TRBV6-3, the J gene TRBJ2-7, with D tentatively TRBD2 (6 bases). The CDR3 loop spans 15 amino acids. With 5 bases removed from V and 2 bases from J, the gap between germline ends came to 16 bases. Germline V gene data show CDR1 as MNHEY and CDR2 as SVGEGT. CDR3 DNA sequence: TGTGCCAGCAGTGCCCGCGGGATTTCAACCTACGAGCAGTACTTC. Its translation: CASSARGISTYEQYF.

The gene calls are TRBV18 and TRBJ1-1; D gene unclear. Germline assignment: CDR1 KGHSH and CDR2 LQKENI. This CDR3 has 14 residues. Trimming removed 4 bases from V and 5 bases from J, with 14 bases in between. CDR3 in amino acids: CASSRGSGGTEAFF. For the CDR3, the DNA is TGTGCCAGCTCACGAGGGTCGGGAGGGACTGAAGCTTTCTTT.

This chain uses TRBV5-1 with TRBJ2-5; D might be TRBD1 (6 bases). The CDR3 runs to 14 residues. V lost 4 bases and J lost 1, with 11 bases in between. Germline loops: CDR1 SGHRS, CDR2 YFSETQ. In DNA form, the CDR3 reads TGCGCCAGCAGCATTACAGGGATCCAAGAGACCCAGTACTTC. Its protein product is CASSITGIQETQYF.

The chain recombines TRBV29-1 with TRBJ1-1; 10 nucleotides agree with TRBD1. Germline V gene lookup returns CDR1 SQVTM and CDR2 ANQGSEA. CDR3 length: 16 residues. J gave up 5 bases and V 5 bases, and 14 bases lay outside the gene matches. In nucleotides, the CDR3 is TGCAGCGTTCCCTCCGGGACAGGGGTTGTGAGTACTGAAGCTTTCTTT. Translation: CSVPSGTGVVSTEAFF.

V and J are TRBV5-1 and TRBJ1-1, with 9 bases fitting TRBD1. The V segment lost 2 bases and the J segment 0 bases; nucleotides outside the gene matches: 11. Germline CDR1 reads SGHRS; CDR2 reads YFSETQ. The CDR3 has 18 amino acids. The CDR3 bases are TGCGCCAGCAGCTTATCTTCCTTAGGGACAGGGATGAACACTGAAGCTTTCTTT. This translates into CASSLSSLGTGMNTEAFF.

The gene calls are TRBV10-3 and TRBJ1-1; D might be TRBD1 (5 bases). Germline CDR1 is ENHRY and CDR2 is SYGVKD. V was pared by 6 bases and J by 0 bases, with 17 bases between. CDR3 size: 16 residues. DNA for the CDR3: TGTGCCATCAGGACCTCCGCGGGGGGAATGAACACTGAAGCTTTCTTT. Its protein is CAIRTSAGGMNTEAFF.

CDR3 in amino acids: CASSDSGGGGTGNIQYF. The CDR3 DNA reads as TGTGCCAGCAGTGACTCCGGGGGGGGTGGTACTGGAAACATTCAGTACTTC. The chain combines TRBV6-4 with TRBJ2-4; 8 bases are a match to TRBD2. Germline V gene sequence: CDR1 MRHNA, CDR2 SNTAGT. The CDR3 covers 17 residues. V trimming: 0 bases; J trimming: 6 bases; junction bases outside the gene matches: 10.

This chain joins TRBV2 and TRBJ1-1, with TRBD1 matching 11 bases. The CDR3 loop spans 15 amino acids. Germline trimming cut 9 bases from V and 1 base from J; bases unmatched to any gene: 7. Germline CDR1 SNHLY, CDR2 FYNNEI. CDR3 sequence (DNA): TGTGCCAGAGGACAGGGGGCGCAGAAGAACACTGAAGCTTTCTTT. Its translation: CARGQGAQKNTEAFF.

V gene TRBV3-1 (or the pseudogene TRBV3-2) combines with J gene TRBJ2-1, with D maybe TRBD2 (6 bases). The CDR3 sequence is 15 residues long. Per germline, CDR1 LGHDT and CDR2 YNNKEL (reference sequence). Trimming cost V 2 bases and J 1 base, with 9 bases left between them. This CDR3 reads CASSQLAHSYNEQFF. DNA for the CDR3: TGTGCCAGCAGCCAACTAGCGCATTCCTACAATGAGCAGTTCTTC.

The chain combines TRBV11-2 with TRBJ1-2; D is undetermined. Germline V lookup: CDR1 SGHAT, CDR2 FQNNGV. Deletions cut 2 bases from V and 5 bases from J, with 12 bases between. The CDR3 spans 14 residues. The CDR3 nucleotides are TGTGCCAGCAGCTTAAGTCTGGCCACATATGGCTACACCTTC. Protein: CASSLSLATYGYTF. The full variable domain, its missing parts supplied by reference TRBV11-2 and TRBJ1-2, is EAGVAQSPRYKIIEKRQSVAFWCNPISGHATLYWYQQILGQGPKLLIQFQNNGVVDDSQLPKDRFSAERLKGVDSTLKIQPAKLEDSAVYLCASSLSLATYGYTFGSGTRLTVV.

CDR3 sequence reads: CASSLGTATNTEAFF. The CDR3 nucleotides are TGTGCCAGCAGTTTAGGGACAGCTACTAATACTGAAGCTTTCTTT. The V call is TRBV27, the J call TRBJ1-1; 7 nucleotides align to TRBD1. The V gene's germline CDR1 is MNHEY and CDR2 SMNVEV (reference sequence). V trimming: 2 bases; J trimming: 5 bases; junction bases outside the gene matches: 8. This CDR3 is built from 15 residues.

The chain joins TRBV5-8 to TRBJ2-3, with D perhaps TRBD1 (6 bases). Germline CDR1 and CDR2: SGHTS and YDEGEE. The CDR3 runs 15 residues. Trimming left V 3 bases short and J 0 bases short, with 11 bases between. The CDR3 nucleotides are TGTGCCAGCAGCTCAGGACAGTCTAGCACAGATACGCAGTATTTT. Protein: CASSSGQSSTDTQYF.

This rearrangement joins TRBV5-1 to TRBJ2-2; maybe TRBD2 (5 bases). CDR3 length: 12 amino acids. Germline V gives CDR1 SGHRS, CDR2 YFSETQ. Trimming removed 7 bases at V and 1 base at J, with 5 bases between. CDR3 in DNA: TGCGCCAGCCGGGGGAACACCGGGGAGCTGTTTTTT. Residues: CASRGNTGELFF.

The chain employs TRBV30 and TRBJ1-2, with D hard to call. The CDR3 totals 12 residues. Trimming pared 0 bases from V and 4 bases from J, leaving 6 bases between. The germline V gene encodes CDR1 GTSNPN and CDR2 SVGIG (reference sequence). In DNA, the CDR3 is TGTGCCTGGAGTGTAGAGGCCTATGGCTACACCTTC. The encoded protein is CAWSVEAYGYTF. The full variable domain, in which reference TRBV30 and TRBJ1-2 provide the parts outside the CDR3, is SQTIHQWPATLVQPVGSPLSLECTVEGTSNPNLYWYRQAAGRGLQLLFYSVGIGQISSEVPQNLSASRPQDRQFILSSKKLLLSDSGFYLCAWSVEAYGYTFGSGTRLTVV.

The chain employs TRBV11-3 and TRBJ2-1; TRBD2 agrees at 8 bases. CDR1 SGHNT and CDR2 YENEEA come from the germline V gene. J gave up 9 bases and V 0 bases, and 10 bases lay outside the gene matches. The CDR3 totals 16 residues. The CDR3 sequence is CASSLDDRGGPREQFF. The CDR3 DNA follows: TGTGCCAGCAGCTTAGATGATCGCGGGGGGCCGCGTGAGCAGTTCTTC.